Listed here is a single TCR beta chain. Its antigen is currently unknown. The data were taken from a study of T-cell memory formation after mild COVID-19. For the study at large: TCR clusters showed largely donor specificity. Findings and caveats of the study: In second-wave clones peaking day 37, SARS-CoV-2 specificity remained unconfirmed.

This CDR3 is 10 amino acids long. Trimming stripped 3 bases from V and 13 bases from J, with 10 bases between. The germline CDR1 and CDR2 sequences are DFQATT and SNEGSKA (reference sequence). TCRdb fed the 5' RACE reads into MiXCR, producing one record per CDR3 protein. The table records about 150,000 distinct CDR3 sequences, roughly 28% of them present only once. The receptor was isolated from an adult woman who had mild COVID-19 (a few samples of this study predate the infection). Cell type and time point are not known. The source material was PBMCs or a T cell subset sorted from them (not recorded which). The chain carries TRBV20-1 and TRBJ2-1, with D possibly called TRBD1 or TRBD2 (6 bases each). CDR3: CSARAGQQFF. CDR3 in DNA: TGCAGTGCTAGGGCGGGACAACAGTTCTTC.